The rows below give T cell receptor beta chains drawn from one sample of a study of beta chain features in type 1 diabetes. The protocol was immunoSEQ multiplex PCR, while the TCRdb copy is restricted to in-frame clones and leaves out a portion. The sample lists hundreds of thousands of clones, about 14% occurring once. Input material: naive CD4+ T cells from blood. These receptors originate from a man between 18 and 35 years old in good health. Both conserved end residues are part of each CDR3. The D gene is left open where the match is weak. Not every row has a clone size; where given, it reads once, few, many or a size class.

J: TRBJ2-7; V: TRBV29-1; size: NA; D: TRBD1; DNA: TGCAGCGGCCGGAAGGGGGCGTCCTACGAGCAGTACTTC; CDR3: CSGRKGASYEQYF
J: TRBJ1-4; V: TRBV9; size: NA; D: NA; DNA: TGTGCCAGCAGCGGAGCCCAGGCTGGGTTACTGTTTTTT; CDR3: CASSGAQAGLLFF
J: TRBJ2-6; V: TRBV4-3; size: NA; D: TRBD1; DNA: TGCGCCAGCAGCCAAGCAGGGGGCGCTGGGGCCAACGTCCTGACTTTC; CDR3: CASSQAGGAGANVLTF
J: TRBJ2-7; V: TRBV10-3; size: NA; D: TRBD2; DNA: TGTGCCATCAGTGAGTCGGTACTAGCGGGGGGCGAGCAGTACTTC; CDR3: CAISESVLAGGEQYF
J: TRBJ1-5; V: TRBV27; size: few; D: NA; DNA: TGTGCCAGCAGTCTCACAGGTAACGGACAGCCCCAGCATTTT; CDR3: CASSLTGNGQPQHF
J: TRBJ2-5; V: TRBV28; size: NA; D: TRBD2; DNA: TGTGCCAGCTGCAAACTAGCGGGAGGCTGGGAGACCCAGTACTTC; CDR3: CASCKLAGGWETQYF
J: TRBJ1-2; V: TRBV6-6; size: NA; D: TRBD1; DNA: TGTGCCAGCAGTCGAACAGGGGAAGGCTACTATGGCTACACCTTC; CDR3: CASSRTGEGYYGYTF
J: TRBJ2-7; V: TRBV25-1; size: NA; D: NA; DNA: TGTGCCAGCAGTGCGCGGTCTTTTCGCACCAACCACGAGCAGTACTTC; CDR3: CASSARSFRTNHEQYF
J: TRBJ2-1; V: TRBV30; size: NA; D: NA; DNA: TGTGCCTGGAGTCGACACTTAACCCCCTCCTACAATGAGCAGTTCTTC; CDR3: CAWSRHLTPSYNEQFF
J: TRBJ2-7; V: TRBV6-1; size: NA; D: TRBD2; DNA: TGTGCCAGCAGTGACACGGGACTAGGGATTGGCGAGCAGTACTTC; CDR3: CASSDTGLGIGEQYF
J: TRBJ2-7; V: TRBV4-2; size: few; D: NA; DNA: TGTGCCAGCAGCCAAGGTGGTGGACTGCGCGGGAACGAGCAGTACTTC; CDR3: CASSQGGGLRGNEQYF
J: TRBJ1-2; V: TRBV6-5; size: NA; D: NA; DNA: TGTGCCAGTAGCACCCCGACACGGGGAACTGGCTACACCTTC; CDR3: CASSTPTRGTGYTF
J: TRBJ2-7; V: TRBV6-5; size: few; D: NA; DNA: TGTGCCAGCAGAGTCGGACGGGTGGTATACTTC; CDR3: CASRVGRVVYF
J: TRBJ1-6; V: TRBV10-3; size: NA; D: NA; DNA: TGTGCCATCAGTGGAAACAGCAAGAATTCACCCCTCCACTTT; CDR3: CAISGNSKNSPLHF
J: TRBJ2-2; V: TRBV6-6; size: NA; D: NA; DNA: TGTGCCAGCAGTCGAACCGGGGGAACCGGGGAGCTGTTTTTT; CDR3: CASSRTGGTGELFF
J: TRBJ2-7; V: TRBV18; size: NA; D: NA; DNA: TGTGCCAGCTCACCAAAGGATTTAGCCTACGAGCAGTACTTC; CDR3: CASSPKDLAYEQYF
J: TRBJ2-5; V: TRBV9; size: NA; D: NA; DNA: TGTGCCAGCAGCGGGGAACAGGCCATGGGAGAGACCCAGTACTTC; CDR3: CASSGEQAMGETQYF
J: TRBJ2-1; V: TRBV5-1; size: few; D: TRBD2; DNA: TGCGCCAGCAGCAAGACTAGCGGGGACAATGAGCAGTTCTTC; CDR3: CASSKTSGDNEQFF
J: TRBJ2-7; V: TRBV28; size: few; D: TRBD1; DNA: TGTGCCAGCACCCTAGACAGGGGGCGTGAGCAGTACTTC; CDR3: CASTLDRGREQYF
J: TRBJ1-2; V: TRBV7-2; size: NA; D: NA; DNA: TGTGCCAGCAGTTCCCGGGGGGGCTACTATGGCTACACCTTC; CDR3: CASSSRGGYYGYTF
J: TRBJ1-1; V: TRBV7-2; size: NA; D: NA; DNA: TGTGCCAGCAGCTTCGCAGCGAACACTGAAGCTTTCTTT; CDR3: CASSFAANTEAFF
J: TRBJ1-3; V: TRBV2; size: NA; D: NA; DNA: TGTGCCAGTTTGAGGGGTTCTGGAAACACCATATATTTT; CDR3: CASLRGSGNTIYF
J: TRBJ2-5; V: TRBV5-1; size: NA; D: TRBD1; DNA: TGCGCCAGCAGCCCCGGGGACAGGGCGGTTGAGACCCAGTACTTC; CDR3: CASSPGDRAVETQYF
J: TRBJ2-1; V: TRBV7-3; size: few; D: NA; DNA: TGTGCCAGCAGCGAGAACCACAATGAGCAGTTCTTC; CDR3: CASSENHNEQFF
J: TRBJ2-1; V: TRBV10-3; size: many; D: NA; DNA: TGTGCCATCAGTGTCAATAACAATGAGCAGTTCTTC; CDR3: CAISVNNNEQFF
J: TRBJ1-3; V: TRBV7-3; size: few; D: NA; DNA: TGTGCCAGCAGCTTGGTCGGGAACAGCGGAAACACCATATATTTT; CDR3: CASSLVGNSGNTIYF
J: TRBJ2-5; V: TRBV9; size: NA; D: TRBD2; DNA: TGTGCCAGCAGCGTAGCTACTAGCGGGGGCCAAGAGACCCAGTACTTC; CDR3: CASSVATSGGQETQYF
J: TRBJ1-2; V: TRBV28; size: few; D: NA; DNA: TGTGCCAGCAGTTTACCCGGGGGCGCTTATGGCTACACCTTC; CDR3: CASSLPGGAYGYTF
J: TRBJ2-2; V: TRBV29-1; size: NA; D: NA; DNA: TGCAGCGTTGGAAGGACCGGGGGCCACGGGGAGCTGTTTTTT; CDR3: CSVGRTGGHGELFF
J: TRBJ1-1; V: TRBV18; size: few; D: TRBD1; DNA: TGTGCCAGCTCACCGGGACAGACGTTTAGTAACACTGAAGCTTTCTTT; CDR3: CASSPGQTFSNTEAFF
J: TRBJ1-5; V: TRBV29-1; size: NA; D: NA; DNA: TGCAGCGCCACTCAGGGGAGCGGCAATCAGCCCCAGCATTTT; CDR3: CSATQGSGNQPQHF
J: TRBJ1-5; V: TRBV20-1; size: few; D: NA; DNA: TGCAGTGCTAGATACTCTCAGCCCCAGCATTTT; CDR3: CSARYSQPQHF
J: TRBJ1-2; V: TRBV7-3; size: few; D: TRBD1; DNA: TGTGCCAGCAGCTTAGACAGGGAGGACTATGGCTACACCTTC; CDR3: CASSLDREDYGYTF